This paragraph covers one T cell receptor beta chain sequence. The antigen it recognizes is unknown. Per-base qualities were not stored, and no clone one base away is much larger. This entry is derived from a study of T cells after yellow fever vaccination (dated by TCRdb to the late 2010s). With regard to the full study: The SMART-Seq v4 Ultra Low Input RNA kit was used to prepare libraries from fractions with low cell numbers. To follow T-cell clones before and after primary and booster YFV17D yellow fever vaccination, bulk TCR alpha and beta repertoires were sequenced over time. Two healthy male donors, one aged 18 to 29 and one aged 30 to 40 years, were included in the cohort. Blood was drawn at multiple timepoints before and after primary and secondary immunization, with bulk PBMC replicates and cell subsets isolated. General conclusions and limits of the study: FACS-sorted repertoires could contain abundant contaminating clonotypes from the bulk population, so computational filtering was required. The secondary T-cell response was found to be weaker but faster than the primary response, with a peak reached on day 5 rather than on day 15. Most clones expanded after primary vaccination were re-detected after the booster (almost 98% of CD4 and approximately 89% of CD8), suggesting broad memory maintenance. A small fraction of clonotypes showed up in both the CD4 and CD8 compartments, probably as a result of convergent recombination. The study included only two donors, which limits how far the findings can be generalized.

CDR1 and CDR2, per the germline V gene, are SGHRS and YFSETQ. Relative to germline, V is missing 0 bases and J is missing 3 bases, with 6 bases of the junction outside any gene match. The CDR3 runs 16 amino acids, cysteine and phenylalanine included. This entry keeps only the CDR3 DNA: 48 bases, framed from base 1. This specimen's treatment or condition label, interpreted: live attenuated yellow fever vaccine strain. At each blood-draw timepoint, two biological replicates of bulk PBMCs were obtained. A standard Ficoll-Paque protocol was used to isolate PBMCs from peripheral blood. TriZol was used to extract RNA from bulk PBMCs, from CD4 and CD8 fractions, and from dextramer-positive and dextramer-negative fractions. Synthesis of TCR cDNA relied on 5'RACE template switching, a step that introduced a universal primer site along with unique molecular identifiers. Priming for cDNA synthesis came from both the TCR alpha and TCR beta constant segments. Library amplification used two PCR steps, and the second PCR step added sample barcodes and sequencing adapters. Sequencing of libraries was performed on Illumina HiSeq 2500 (2x100 bp) or NovaSeq (2x150 bp). In the source study's methods: Demultiplexing of reads and collapsing into UMI consensus sequences were performed with MIGEC, and V(D)J alignment was carried out with MiXCR. Using edgeR on replicate PBMC samples, clonotypes were called vaccine-responding if FDR was below 0.01 and the log2 fold change was above 5 up to day 15. Bulk clonotypes were assigned CD4 or CD8 identity according to which sequenced CD4 or CD8 repertoire held them at higher abundance. Using fastp at Q25 and MiXCR, TCRdb reprocessed the public reads and kept productive beta chains. Identical CDR3 protein sequences are pooled into one entry, listed with their most common genes and DNA. TCRdb, not the original authors, processed these V and J calls. The table for this sample lists 500,000 to 700,000 distinct CDR3 sequences; 15% to 20% of them were counted only once. The top ten clones comprise 13% to 15% of the sample.

The chain is encoded by TRBV5-1 joined to TRBJ2-7; 10 central nucleotides agree with TRBD2. The sequence was collected from a man aged 30 to 45 who received the YFV17D yellow fever vaccine. This material consisted of PBMCs, taken 15 days after the yellow fever booster vaccination. The DNA is as follows: TGCGCCAGCAGCTTGGGACTAGCGGGTACTATCTACGAGCAGTACTTC. Its amino acids are CASSLGLAGTIYEQYF.